This entry is about one T cell receptor beta chain. The antigen remains undetermined. This record belongs to a study of cytomegalovirus exposure and HLA in healthy donors. Primers included in the PCR were 60 Vbeta and 13 Jbeta primers. The repertoire was sequenced with immunoSEQ multiplex PCR; TCRdb's copy has only in-frame clones and lacks some. The sample contains about 210,000 clones, roughly 85% of which appear only once. Study observations and caveats: As a later analysis showed, several of the most significant clusters appeared to be linked to common viral pathogens.

The sequence was collected from a girl aged 2-9 years in good health and CMV-seronegative. Sequencing was carried out using PBMCs.

CDR3 sequence (DNA): TGTGCCAGCAGTGCCGGCTATGGCTACACCTTC. This sequence encodes CASSAGYGYTF. This chain joins TRBV27 and TRBJ1-2; no firm D call. The V end was cut by 5 bases, the J end by 4 bases, with 5 bases between. The CDR3 runs 11 residues. From germline, CDR1 is MNHEY and CDR2 SMNVEV (reference sequence).